This TCR beta chain was retrieved from a study of T cell therapy after organ transplantation (dated by TCRdb to the late 2010s). With regard to the full study: Therapy products were autologous CMV-specific T cells expanded in vitro for approximately 15 days with a peptide pool of 30 HLA class I and II CMV epitopes. Up to 6 T cell doses were administered to patients every 2 weeks, and patients were monitored for 29 weeks after therapy was completed. Of the roughly 10 patients, eight were classified as clinical responders and two were classified as nonresponders. The median number of CMV-specific T cells given to patients was 1.92 x 10^8, delivered over 2 to 6 intravenous infusions. A follow-up TRBV repertoire analysis was performed on an open-label phase I trial of autologous CMV-specific adoptive T cell therapy in solid-organ transplant recipients. Before T cell therapy commenced, pretherapy samples of peripheral blood were collected. Long-term post-therapy samples were obtainable from only about 75% of the 10 patients.

A remark on this clone: Its antigen is still unknown. There are no base qualities to consult, and no much larger clone falls within one base.

From a lookup of the germline V gene (reference sequence), CDR1 and CDR2 are GTSNPN and SVGIG. From the cysteine through the phenylalanine, the CDR3 covers 13 amino acids. Of all the DNA, just the CDR3 is kept, 39 bases in frame from base 1. The junction shows trimming of 3 bases on V and 6 bases on J, plus 11 bases between the germline ends. Using the immunoSEQ two-step, bias-controlled multiplex PCR assay, TRB CDR3 regions were amplified from genomic DNA. Sequencing of CDR3 libraries was carried out on an Illumina NextSeq 500. As for how the authors treated the data: Initial alignment and bioinformatics, including bias normalization against synthetic CDR3 analogs, were performed with the immunoSEQ Analyzer platform. V, D and J gene annotation followed the IMGT database definitions. For further TRBV analyses, VDJtools version 1.1.10 and the R package tcR version 2.2.1.11 were used with default settings. GLIPH analysis was done using default settings in version 1.0. Significant clonotype frequency changes were tested by 2-sided binomial test with Benjamini-Hochberg correction (alpha = 0.01) in CDR3 sequences with at least 5 reads. TCRdb stores this immuneACCESS table with in-frame sequences only. Part of the clones is absent; in the studies checked, under half of the shortfall reflects unresolved V genes, and no reason is known for the rest. Clonal size and the V and J genes are those of that table, whereas D and trimming came from the DNA. The sample table lists about 48,000 clones, about 94% of them with a count of one. Together, the top ten hold about 2.9% of the sample.

Study-wide findings and limitations: The fold change in CD8 clonality after therapy was inversely correlated with pretherapy clonality, which suggests that less biased repertoires were more open to remodeling. Because the cohort was small, confounders such as concurrent antirejection and antiviral medications could not be assessed. Both transferred clonotypes and endogenous clonotypes not detected in the therapy products appeared to be included in post-therapy reconstitution. Nonresponders showed marked pretherapy clonal expansions with minimal repertoire change after therapy. Few detected expansions in nonresponders may reflect reduced sample coverage from poor CD8+ T cell yield.

The time point label corresponds to: before start of T cell therapy. Patients were solid-organ transplant recipients with drug-resistant/recurrent cytomegalovirus. Ten trial participants were selected for repertoire analysis based on availability of post-therapy peripheral blood mononuclear cells. Viable CD3+CD8+CD4- lymphocytes were sorted from PBMCs on a BD FACSAria III. Genomic DNA was extracted from sorted cells with the Qiagen DNeasy Kit. Sequenced here: CD8+ T cells from blood, sampled before autologous CMV-specific T cell therapy. The sequence links TRBV30 to TRBJ2-2; the D gene remains uncertain. This sequence was found in a human patient who had received a solid organ transplant and had CMV disease. This receptor carries the CDR3 CAWSAIGSGELFF. The DNA is as follows: TGTGCCTGGAGCGCGATAGGATCCGGGGAGCTGTTTTTT.